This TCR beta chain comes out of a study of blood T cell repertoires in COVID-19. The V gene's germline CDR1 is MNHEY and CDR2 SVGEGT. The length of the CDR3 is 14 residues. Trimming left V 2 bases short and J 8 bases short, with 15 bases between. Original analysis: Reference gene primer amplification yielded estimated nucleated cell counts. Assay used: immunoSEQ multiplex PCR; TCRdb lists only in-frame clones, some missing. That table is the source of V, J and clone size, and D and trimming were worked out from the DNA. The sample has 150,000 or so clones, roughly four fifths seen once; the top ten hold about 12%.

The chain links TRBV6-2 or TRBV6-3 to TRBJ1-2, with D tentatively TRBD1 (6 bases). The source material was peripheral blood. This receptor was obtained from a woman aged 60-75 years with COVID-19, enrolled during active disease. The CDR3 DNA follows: TGTGCCAGCAGTTACCTACAGGGCCTAGGGGGCTACACCTTC. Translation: CASSYLQGLGGYTF.